The following is a T cell receptor beta chain sequence with its context. The protocol was immunoSEQ multiplex PCR, while the TCRdb copy is restricted to in-frame clones and leaves out a portion. The sample records 75,000 to 90,000 clones, around nine tenths being singletons. The data stem from a study of OX40 agonist ivuxolimab in advanced cancers. Germline V CDR1 and CDR2: SGHRS, YFSETQ. Between the trimmed V and J ends, which lost 3 bases and 0 bases, there was a span of 9 bases. The length of the CDR3 is 15 residues. Source: CD4+ or CD8+ T cells sorted from blood, taken in a trial of the OX40 agonist ivuxolimab. The receptor was isolated from an adult with an advanced solid tumor such as melanoma, head and neck, liver or kidney cancer. The J gene is TRBJ1-4, the V gene TRBV5-1; D not certain. The CDR3 region has the DNA TGCGCCAGCAGCTGGCGGGATGCAACTAATGAAAAACTGTTTTTT. This gives the protein CASSWRDATNEKLFF.